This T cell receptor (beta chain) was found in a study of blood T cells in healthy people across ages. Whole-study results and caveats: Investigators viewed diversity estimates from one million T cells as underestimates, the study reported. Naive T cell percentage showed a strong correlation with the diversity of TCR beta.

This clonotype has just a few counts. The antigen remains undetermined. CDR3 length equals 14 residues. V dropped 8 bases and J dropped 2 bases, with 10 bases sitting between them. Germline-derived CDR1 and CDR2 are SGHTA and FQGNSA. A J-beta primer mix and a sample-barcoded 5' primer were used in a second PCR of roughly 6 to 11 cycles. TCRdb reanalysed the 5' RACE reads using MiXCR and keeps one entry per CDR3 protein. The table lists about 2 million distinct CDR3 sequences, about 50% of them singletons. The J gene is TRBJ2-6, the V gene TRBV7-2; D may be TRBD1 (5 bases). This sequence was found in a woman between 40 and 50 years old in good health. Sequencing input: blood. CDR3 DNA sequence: TGTGCCAGCCTGACAGTCGCTGGGGCCAACGTCCTGACTTTC. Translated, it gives CASLTVAGANVLTF.